The T cell receptor (beta chain) described here comes from a study of early T cells in non-severe SARS-CoV-2 infection. As for the study in general: The authors sequenced bulk RNA from unsorted whole blood, leaving chains unpaired.

MiXCR, run by TCRdb on the 5' RACE reads, gives a single entry per CDR3 protein. The sample shows under 100,000 distinct CDR3 sequences, 11% of them seen only once. The ends lost 3 bases at V and 9 bases at J; junction bases unmatched: 11. Looked up from germline, CDR1 is KGHSH and CDR2 is LQKENI. This CDR3 comprises 17 residues. The chain joins TRBV18 to TRBJ2-2; 12 bases fit TRBD1. This TCR derives from an adult who was a healthcare worker with PCR-confirmed SARS-CoV-2 infection or an uninfected control (not recorded which). Sequencing was done on a sample of whole blood. The CDR3 region is CASSPTGGQGARRELFF. DNA of the CDR3: TGTGCCAGCTCACCCACCGGGGGACAGGGGGCCCGCCGGGAGCTGTTTTTT. Supplemented by reference TRBV18 and TRBJ2-2, the full variable domain reads NAGVMQNPRHLVRRRGQEARLRCSPMKGHSHVYWYRQLPEEGLKFMVYLQKENIIDESGMPKERFSAEFPKEGPSILRIQQVVRGDSAAYFCASSPTGGQGARRELFFGEGSRLTVL.